The 6 T cell receptor beta chains below come from one sample, sequenced in a study of blood T cell repertoires in COVID-19 (TCRdb year 2020). The receptor library was made with the immunoSEQ multiplex PCR assay. In its TCRdb copy, this immuneACCESS table keeps in-frame sequences only and misses some clones. Where compared with another copy, unresolved V genes explain less than half of these, and the others have no known cause. The sample table holds 180,000 or so clones, of which roughly nine tenths were seen once. The top ten clones comprise roughly 9.7% of the sample. The sequencing sample was made of peripheral blood. Receptors were obtained from a woman aged 55-70 years with COVID-19, enrolled during active disease.

The rearrangement joins TRBV30 to TRBJ1-2; D perhaps matches TRBD1 (5 bases). In germline, CDR1 is GTSNPN, CDR2 SVGIG (reference sequence). Trimming took 4 bases from V and 6 from J, leaving 33 bases between them. This CDR3 comprises 19 residues. The CDR3 region has the DNA TGTGCCTGGACCAGAAACCTTCCGGGACCGCGCCGGGGGTTGGATGGCTACACCTTC. It is translated as CAWTRNLPGPRRGLDGYTF.

As DNA, the CDR3 is TGTGCCAGCAGGGCCGGGACAGGGAACACCGGGGAGCTGTTTTTT. Protein: CASRAGTGNTGELFF. The chain is built from TRBV21-1 and TRBJ2-2; TRBD1 was called by the table and not checked on the DNA. TRBV21-1 is a known pseudogene. The CDR3 consists of 15 residues.

This chain links TRBV18 with TRBJ1-1; D gene uncertain. CDR3 length equals 14 residues. Trimming stripped 3 bases from V and 1 base from J, with 9 bases between. Per the germline V gene, CDR1 is KGHSH and CDR2 is LQKENI. The CDR3 nucleotides are TGTGCCAGCTCACCTGGACGGGAGAACACTGAAGCTTTCTTT. It codes for CASSPGRENTEAFF.

The chain has TRBV2 and TRBJ2-5; 10 bases agree with TRBD2. V was clipped by 5 bases and J by 5 bases; unmatched bases: 8. Germline V gene sequence: CDR1 SNHLY, CDR2 FYNNEI. This CDR3 is 15 amino acids long. The CDR3 bases are TGTGCCAGCAGTCAGGCTAGCGGGAGATCTGAGACCCAGTACTTC. Protein sequence: CASSQASGRSETQYF.

The chain is built from TRBV4-3 and TRBJ2-7; a weak D match, TRBD1 (6 bases). V was shortened by 4 bases and J by 6 bases, with 19 bases between the two germline ends. Germline CDR1 and CDR2: LGHNA and YSLEER. The CDR3 has 15 residues. The CDR3 DNA follows: TGCGCCAGCAGCCCGGACAGTAGGTTAAAGGCCGAGCAGTACTTC. Its protein product is CASSPDSRLKAEQYF.

Worth noting for this clone: One end of the junction is discordant with germline, which a read error may explain. The chain joins TRBV5-4 to TRBJ2-7; tentative D call: TRBD2 (5 bases). CDR1 and CDR2 from the germline V gene are SGHNT and YYREEE (reference sequence). The CDR3 sequence is 13 residues long. The chain's CDR3 is CASSLDWSYEQYF. The CDR3 DNA reads as TGTGCCAGCAGTTTGGACTGGTCCTACGAGCAGTACTTC.